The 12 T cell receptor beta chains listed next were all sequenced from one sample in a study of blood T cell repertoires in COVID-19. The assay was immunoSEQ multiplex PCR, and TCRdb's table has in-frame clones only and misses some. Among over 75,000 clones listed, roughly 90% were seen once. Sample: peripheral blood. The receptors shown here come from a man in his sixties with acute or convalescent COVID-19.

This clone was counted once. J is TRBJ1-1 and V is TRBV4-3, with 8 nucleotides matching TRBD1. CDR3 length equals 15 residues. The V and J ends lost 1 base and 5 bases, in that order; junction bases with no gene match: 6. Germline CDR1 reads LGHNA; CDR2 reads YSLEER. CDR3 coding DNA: TGCGCCAGCAGCCAAGGTGTCAGGGGGCTGACTGAAGCTTTCTTT. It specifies CASSQGVRGLTEAFF.

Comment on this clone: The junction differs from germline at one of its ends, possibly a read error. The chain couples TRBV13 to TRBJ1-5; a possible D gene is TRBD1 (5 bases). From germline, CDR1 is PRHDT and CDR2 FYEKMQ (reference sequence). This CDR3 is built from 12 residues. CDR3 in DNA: TGTGCCAGCAGCTTAGGCAATGGACACCGGATTTTT. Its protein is CASSLGNGHRIF.

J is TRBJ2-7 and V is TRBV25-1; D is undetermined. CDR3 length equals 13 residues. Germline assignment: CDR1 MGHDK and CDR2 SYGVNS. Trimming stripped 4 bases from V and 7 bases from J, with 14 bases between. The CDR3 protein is CASSAASSREQYF. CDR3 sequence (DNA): TGTGCCAGCAGTGCTGCCAGCAGCAGGGAGCAGTACTTC.

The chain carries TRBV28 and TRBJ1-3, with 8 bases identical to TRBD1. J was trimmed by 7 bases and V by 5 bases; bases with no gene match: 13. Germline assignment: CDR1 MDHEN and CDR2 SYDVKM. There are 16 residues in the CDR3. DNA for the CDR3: TGTGCCAGCAGTCGGACTCAGACAGGGGACGGGAACACCATATATTTT. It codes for CASSRTQTGDGNTIYF.

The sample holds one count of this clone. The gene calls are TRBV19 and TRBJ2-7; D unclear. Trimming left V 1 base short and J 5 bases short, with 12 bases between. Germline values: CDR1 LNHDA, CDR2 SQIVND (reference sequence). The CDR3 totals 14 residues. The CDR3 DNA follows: TGTGCCAGTAGTATAGCCCCGGTATCGGACGAGCAGTACTTC. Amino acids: CASSIAPVSDEQYF.

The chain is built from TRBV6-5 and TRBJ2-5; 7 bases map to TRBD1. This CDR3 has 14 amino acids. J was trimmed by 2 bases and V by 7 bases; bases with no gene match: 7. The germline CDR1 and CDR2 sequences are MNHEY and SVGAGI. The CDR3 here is CASKGQVAQETQYF. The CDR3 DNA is TGTGCCAGCAAAGGACAGGTAGCTCAAGAGACCCAGTACTTC.

The DNA for the CDR3 is TGTGCCAGCAGCTTAGGCGATACAGGGGGGGTGGACGAGCAGTACTTC. This translates into CASSLGDTGGVDEQYF. V gene TRBV7-9 combines with J gene TRBJ2-7, with D maybe TRBD1 (8 bases). CDR3 length: 16 residues. The V gene's germline CDR1 is SEHNR and CDR2 FQNEAQ (reference sequence). Trimming took 1 base from V and 5 from J, leaving 18 bases between them.

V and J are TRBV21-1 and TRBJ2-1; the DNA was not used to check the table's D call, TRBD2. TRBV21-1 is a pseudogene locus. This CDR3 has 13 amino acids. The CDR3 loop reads CASSKAGSNEQFF. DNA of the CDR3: TGTGCCAGCAGCAAAGCGGGGAGCAATGAGCAGTTCTTC.

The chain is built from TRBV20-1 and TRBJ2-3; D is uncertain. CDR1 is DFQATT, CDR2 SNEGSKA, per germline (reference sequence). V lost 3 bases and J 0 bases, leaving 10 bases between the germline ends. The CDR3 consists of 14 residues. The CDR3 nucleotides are TGCAGTGCTAGTGTCTCGCAGAGCACAGATACGCAGTATTTT. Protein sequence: CSASVSQSTDTQYF.

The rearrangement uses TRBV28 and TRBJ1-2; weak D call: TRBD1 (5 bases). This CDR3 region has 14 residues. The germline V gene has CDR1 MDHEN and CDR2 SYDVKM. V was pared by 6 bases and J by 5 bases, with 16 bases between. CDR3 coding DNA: TGTGCCAGCAGGAACCCAGGGTTTACTTATGGCTACACCTTC. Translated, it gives CASRNPGFTYGYTF.

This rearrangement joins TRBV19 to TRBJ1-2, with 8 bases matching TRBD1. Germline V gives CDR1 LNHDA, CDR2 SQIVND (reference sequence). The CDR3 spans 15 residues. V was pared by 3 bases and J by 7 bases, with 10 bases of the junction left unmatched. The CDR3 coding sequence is TGTGCCAGTAGTATGGGGGGGACAGGCGCAGTTGGCTACACCTTC. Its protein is CASSMGGTGAVGYTF. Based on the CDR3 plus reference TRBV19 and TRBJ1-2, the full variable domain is DGGITQSPKYLFRKEGQNVTLSCEQNLNHDAMYWYRQDPGQGLRLIYYSQIVNDFQKGDIAEGYSVSREKKESFPLTVTSAQKNPTAFYLCASSMGGTGAVGYTFGSGTRLTVV.

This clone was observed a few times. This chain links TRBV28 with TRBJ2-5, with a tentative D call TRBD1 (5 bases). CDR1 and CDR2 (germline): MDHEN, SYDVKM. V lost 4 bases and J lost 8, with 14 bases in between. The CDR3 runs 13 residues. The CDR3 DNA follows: TGTGCCAGCAGTTCCCAGGGTTTGGGAACCCAGTACTTC. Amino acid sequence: CASSSQGLGTQYF.